The present TCR beta chain was sequenced within a study of blood T cell repertoires in COVID-19 (dated by TCRdb to the early 2020s). Regarding the study in general: The collaborator samples originated in the United States, Italy and Spain and spanned the acute and convalescent phases of COVID-19. The dataset comprised deeply sampled blood TCRbeta repertoires from subjects exposed to, actively infected with, or recovered from COVID-19. Where available, HLA class I and class II types were taken from metadata supplied by the sample provider and were not determined by assay-based typing. Samples came from the ongoing ImmuneRACE study (first 160 participants) plus 1,254 subjects from 6 global collaborators. The prospective study material was composed of cDNA or gDNA derived from T cells, B-cell-depleted T cells, or PBMCs. The repertoires were released in a freely available public database meant as a resource for research on the immune response to SARS-CoV-2. Sample metadata almost always included a de-identified subject ID, COVID-19 status, age in years and sex. On the study overall, not on this receptor specifically: The quantity of clinical and demographic metadata differed by source and by participant and was supplied without curation.

Collaborating institutions collected whole blood in K2EDTA tubes following their own protocols. For TCRbeta analysis, collaborators shipped samples in one of three forms: frozen whole blood, isolated PBMCs, or DNA extracted from either of those sample types. Points on this clone: The clone's antigen remains unknown. No qualities accompany the bases; no much larger clone lies one base away.

TCRbeta CDR3 regions were amplified from genomic DNA by means of the immunoSEQ Assay, a bias-controlled multiplex PCR. From the authors' description of their analysis: The number of nucleated cells in each sample was estimated by amplification of reference gene primers within the assay. Sequence reads were collapsed and filtered to measure the absolute abundance of every unique TCRbeta CDR3 rearrangement. For each sample, productive Simpson clonality was calculated as the square root of Simpson's diversity index over productive rearrangements. TCRdb's version of the immuneACCESS table is confined to in-frame rearrangements and falls short of the full clone set. An unresolved V gene accounts for under half of the shortfall where checked; the remainder is of unknown origin. The D gene and trimming were derived from the DNA, and the V and J assignments and clone size from that table. The sample table holds about 120,000 clones, of which roughly three quarters were seen once. The ten largest clonotypes hold roughly 8.6% of the sample.

The V end loses 2 bases and the J end loses 8 bases, and a stretch of 16 bases separates them. Based on the germline V gene, the CDR1 and CDR2 sequences are SGHRS and YFSETQ. Counted from cysteine to phenylalanine, this CDR3 has 14 amino acids. Solely the CDR3 DNA is kept, with 42 bases framed from the first base. The sample taken for sequencing was peripheral blood. The TCR comes from a human donor in a cohort sampled during active COVID-19. The chain couples TRBV5-1 to TRBJ1-2; the D gene is not confidently resolved. The DNA sequence reads TGCGCCAGCAGCTTTAGTCCGCAGGTTGGCGGCTACACCTTC. Its protein is CASSFSPQVGGYTF.